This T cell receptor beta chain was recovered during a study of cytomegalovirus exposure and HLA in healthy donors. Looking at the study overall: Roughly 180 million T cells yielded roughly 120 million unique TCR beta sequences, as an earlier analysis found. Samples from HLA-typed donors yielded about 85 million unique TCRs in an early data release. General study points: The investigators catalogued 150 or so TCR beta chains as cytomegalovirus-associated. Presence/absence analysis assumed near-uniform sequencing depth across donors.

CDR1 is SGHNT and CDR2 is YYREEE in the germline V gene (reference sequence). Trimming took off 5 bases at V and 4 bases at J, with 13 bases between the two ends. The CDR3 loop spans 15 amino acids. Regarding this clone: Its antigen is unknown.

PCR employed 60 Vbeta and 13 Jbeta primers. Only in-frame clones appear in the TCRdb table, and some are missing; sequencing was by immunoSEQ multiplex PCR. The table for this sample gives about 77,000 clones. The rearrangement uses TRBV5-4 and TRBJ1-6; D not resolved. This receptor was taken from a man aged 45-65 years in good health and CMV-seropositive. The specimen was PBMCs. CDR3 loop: CASRDGWAYNSPLHF. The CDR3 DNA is TGTGCCAGCAGGGATGGGTGGGCTTATAATTCACCCCTCCACTTT. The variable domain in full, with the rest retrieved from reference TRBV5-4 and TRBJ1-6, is ETGVTQSPTHLIKTRGQQVTLRCSSQSGHNTVSWYQQALGQGPQFIFQYYREEENGRGNFPPRFSGLQFPNYSSELNVNALELDDSALYLCASRDGWAYNSPLHFGNGTRLTVT.